The present T cell receptor (beta chain) was sequenced within a study of identical twins (dated by TCRdb to the mid-2010s). In the study overall: The study deep-sequenced TCR alpha and beta repertoires from monozygotic twins, unrelated adults of various ages and cord blood to test whether fetal clonotypes persist. To rule out contamination, replicate twin experiments were performed at different times with different library preparation protocols. General conclusions and limits of the study: Because the same donors could not be followed over many years, conclusions were based on cross-sectional statistical analysis. Fewer insertions were carried by abundant cord blood beta clonotypes, a similar but weaker trend appeared in young adult naive repertoires, and no such trend appeared in memory repertoires. Invariant T cells such as MAIT and iNKT could partly confound zero-insertion analyses, though diverse VJ usage argued against this for most clonotypes. A weaker excess of twin sharing was found in beta out-of-frame sequences because the signal-to-noise ratio was lowered by fewer shared sequences. Compared with coincidental sharing between unrelated individuals, out-of-frame TCR alpha sequences shared between twins showed an excess of sequences with low generation probability. Recombination models systematically underestimated out-of-frame TCR alpha sharing in monozygotic twins but agreed with sharing between unrelated individuals.

Library method: 5' RACE. The data were produced on an Illumina HiSeq 2000. Template switching added a universal primer binding site, and the final cDNA carried a unique molecular identifier that allowed TCR cDNA molecules to be counted accurately. First-strand cDNA for TCR alpha and beta chains was synthesized from specific primers in the conserved constant-segment region. Each cDNA library was double barcoded, with a SMART-Mk sample barcode plus Illumina barcodes, to control for contamination. Two successive PCR steps introduced TruSeq adapter sequences along with Illumina sample barcodes. TCR alpha and beta cDNA libraries were sequenced on the Illumina HiSeq platform with custom primers. Under the source paper's analysis protocol: MiGEC processed the raw reads to extract unique molecular identifiers, while MiXCR was used to determine the CDR3 positions. For each individual, recombination models were inferred using an EM algorithm with the repgenHMM and IGoR tools. Shared clonotype analysis was performed with the tcR package in R, normalizing sharing by the product of cloneset sizes. To study raw recombination free of thymic and clonal selection effects, out-of-frame nonproductive sequences were analyzed. TCRdb cleaned the public reads at Q25 with fastp, built clones with MiXCR and kept in-frame beta chains. Rows matching on CDR3 protein sequence are summarized as one entry with the most common DNA and genes. What appears here as the V and J calls and clone size reflects TCRdb's work, not the paper's. Here the sample has fewer than 550,000 distinct CDR3 sequences; around 15% occur a single time. The ten largest clones capture approximately 0.98% of the sample.

In the germline V gene (reference sequence), CDR1 corresponds to LGHDT and CDR2 to YNNKEL. The CDR3 sequence holds 14 residues, the cysteine and phenylalanine included. Of the read, only the CDR3 DNA is kept; its 42 bases are in frame from base 1. From V the trimming removes 1 base and from J it removes 3 bases, while the gene matches leave 0 bases of the junction unaccounted for. This clonotype was seen more than once but under ten times. Its recognized antigen is unknown. Per-base qualities were not stored, and no clone one base away is much larger. Only healthy Caucasian donors were included. The twin cohort consisted of three pairs of female monozygotic twins, all aged 18 to 29 years. CD4+ and CD8+ T cell populations were isolated with positive isolation kits from Invitrogen. These data were likewise used in another study, on yellow fever vaccine responses in identical twins. As the second study states: According to the authors, the vaccine-induced T cell response in identical twins seemed to be partly convergent and partly specific to each individual. Focusing on identical twins, the study followed the T cell clones that responded to the vaccine, and did so with precision.

Recombination joined TRBV3-1 with TRBJ2-3, with 8 junctional bases fitting TRBD1. This TCR was sampled from a woman aged 18-35 years in good health. Material for sequencing was CD4+ T cells sorted from blood. Read as DNA, the sequence is TGTGCCAGCAGCCAAGGGACAGGGACAGATACGCAGTATTTT. It is translated as CASSQGTGTDTQYF.